This T cell receptor (beta chain) comes out of a study of regulatory T cells in long-lasting Graves disease. This clonotype has a count of ten or more. Its antigen is unknown. Trimming stripped 6 bases from V and 7 bases from J, with 15 bases between. This CDR3 region has 14 residues. The V gene's germline CDR1 is LGHDT and CDR2 YNNKEL (reference sequence). Study conclusions and caveats: Clonotypes that were public and shared totalled approximately 2,800 in persistent patients versus roughly 1,000 in new patients.

Time point defined: newly diagnosed GD, antithyroid drugs for less than 3 months. Extracted PBMC RNA gave rise to the TCR library. It was American Thyroid Association guidelines that determined Graves' disease diagnosis. Library construction for TCR beta used iRepertoire HTBI primers and Arm-PCR of CDR3 regions. Source study methods: Analysis of the samples identified over 60 TRBV and roughly 15 TRBJ segments. TCRdb reprocessed the multiplex PCR reads via MiXCR and lists one record per CDR3 protein. The authors' filters were not applied to this entry. The sample has about 420,000 distinct CDR3 sequences; about 16% are singletons. These data were also filed under a second study, of T cells in Graves' hyperthyroidism and ophthalmopathy. From that second work: Each diagnosis drew on symptoms, thyroxine, TRAb, thyroid ultrasound and orbital computed tomography findings.

The rearrangement uses TRBV3-1 and TRBJ1-4; tentatively, D is TRBD1 (6 bases). The sample was peripheral blood mononuclear cells (PBMCs), taken at new diagnosis, from a patient treated with antithyroid drugs. This receptor was obtained from a woman in her late teens or twenties with Graves disease. The CDR3 region is CASSRTVRREKLFF. CDR3 nucleotides: TGTGCCAGCAGTCGGACAGTGAGGCGTGAAAAACTGTTTTTT.